The sequence of this T cell receptor (beta chain) was determined in a study of breast tumors, draining lymph nodes, adjacent tissues. Samples came from axillary lymph nodes draining the breast cancer. The table lists this clonotype with many counts. This CDR3 spans 16 amino acids. The ends were cut back, 4 bases at V and 8 bases at J, with 24 bases in the middle. Per germline, CDR1 SGHTS and CDR2 YDEGEE. TCRdb called the multiplex PCR reads again in MiXCR, with one record for every CDR3 protein. Counted here are nearly 200,000 distinct CDR3 sequences, approximately 30% occurring once; the ten biggest clones make up 4% to 5.5%.

This receptor was identified in a female donor with breast cancer. Some clones in this sample may be carry-over from other donors' samples. The source material was axillary lymph node tissue. This chain joins TRBV5-8 and TRBJ2-5; the D gene could be TRBD1 or TRBD2 (5 bases each). This CDR3 is CASSAIDGAVEETQYF. CDR3 sequence (DNA): TGTGCCAGCAGCGCCATCGATGGGGCAGTGGAGGAAACCCAGTACTTC.